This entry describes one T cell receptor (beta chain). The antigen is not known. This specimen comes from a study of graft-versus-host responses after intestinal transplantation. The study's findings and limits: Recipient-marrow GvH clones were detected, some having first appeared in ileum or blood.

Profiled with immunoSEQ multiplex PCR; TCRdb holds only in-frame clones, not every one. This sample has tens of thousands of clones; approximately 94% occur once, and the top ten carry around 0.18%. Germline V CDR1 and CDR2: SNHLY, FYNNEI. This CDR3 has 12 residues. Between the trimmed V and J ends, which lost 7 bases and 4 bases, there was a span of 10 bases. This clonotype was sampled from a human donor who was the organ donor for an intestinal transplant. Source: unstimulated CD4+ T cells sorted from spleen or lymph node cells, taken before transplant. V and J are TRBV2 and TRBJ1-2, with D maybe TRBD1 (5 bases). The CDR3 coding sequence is TGTGCCAGCACGACAGAATCCTATGGCTACACCTTC. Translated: CASTTESYGYTF.